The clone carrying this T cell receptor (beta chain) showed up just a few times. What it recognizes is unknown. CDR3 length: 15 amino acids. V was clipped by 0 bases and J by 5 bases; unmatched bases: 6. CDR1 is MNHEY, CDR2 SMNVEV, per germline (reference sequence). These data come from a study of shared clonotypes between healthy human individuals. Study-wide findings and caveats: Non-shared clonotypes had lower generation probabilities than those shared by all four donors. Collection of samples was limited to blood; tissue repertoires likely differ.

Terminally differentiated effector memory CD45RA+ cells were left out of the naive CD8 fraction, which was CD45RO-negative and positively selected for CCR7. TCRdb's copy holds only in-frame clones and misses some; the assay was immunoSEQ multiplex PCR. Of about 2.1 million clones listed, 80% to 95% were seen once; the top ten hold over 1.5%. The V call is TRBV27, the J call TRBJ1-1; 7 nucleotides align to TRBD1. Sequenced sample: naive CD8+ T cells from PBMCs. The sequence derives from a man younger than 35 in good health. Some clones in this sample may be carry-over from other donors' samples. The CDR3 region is CASSLSGQVWTEAFF. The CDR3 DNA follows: TGTGCCAGCAGTTTATCCGGACAGGTGTGGACTGAAGCTTTCTTT.